This T cell receptor (beta chain) stems from a study of blood T cells in healthy people across ages. Sample-barcoded 5' priming and a J-beta primer mix drove a second PCR of about 6 to 12 cycles. TCRdb analysed the 5' RACE reads with MiXCR anew, one entry per CDR3 protein. The sample yields about 670,000 distinct CDR3 sequences, less than 45% seen once. The germline CDR1 and CDR2 sequences are LGHNA and YSLEER. Trimming pared 1 base from V and 0 bases from J, leaving 9 bases between. The CDR3 spans 15 residues. The source is an older man in good health. The V gene is TRBV4-3, the J gene TRBJ2-5, with D maybe TRBD2 (5 bases). Sequenced material: blood. CDR3 sequence: CASSQGTRNQETQYF. The CDR3, as DNA: TGCGCCAGCAGCCAAGGCACTAGGAACCAAGAGACCCAGTACTTC.